This record looks at one TCR beta chain sequence and its context. The DNA is omitted, as the CDR3 cannot be located on it reliably, and the CDR3 follows TCRdb's listing. CDR1 and CDR2 from the germline V gene are GTSNPN and SVGIG (reference sequence). The CDR3 has 12 residues if both end residues are counted. The data were taken from a study of blood T cell repertoires in COVID-19. Turning to the study itself: COVID-19 samples from acute and convalescent phases originated in the United States, Italy and Spain. Sources were T cells, B-cell-depleted T cells, or PBMCs; the material itself was cDNA or gDNA.

Original data processing: From reference gene primer amplification, estimates of nucleated cell counts were derived. Clones were read by immunoSEQ multiplex PCR, and TCRdb kept only the in-frame ones, dropping some. V and J calls and clone size are as listed in that table; D and trimming were resolved from the DNA. The sample contains about 420,000 clones, 70% to 90% of which appear only once. The clonotype was recovered from a man younger than 30 with COVID-19, enrolled during active disease. The rearrangement links TRBV30 to TRBJ1-2; no DNA check was done on the table's D call, TRBD1. The sequencing input was peripheral blood. This CDR3 reads CAWSVGAGADTF.